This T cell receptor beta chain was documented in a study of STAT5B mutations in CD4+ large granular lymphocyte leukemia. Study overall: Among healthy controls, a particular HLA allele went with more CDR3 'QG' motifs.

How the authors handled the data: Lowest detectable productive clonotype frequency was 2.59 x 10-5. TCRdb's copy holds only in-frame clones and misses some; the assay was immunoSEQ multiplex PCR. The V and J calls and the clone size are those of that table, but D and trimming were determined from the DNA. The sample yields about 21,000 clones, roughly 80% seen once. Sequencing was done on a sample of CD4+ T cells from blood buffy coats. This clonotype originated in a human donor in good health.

The CDR3 protein is CASSPGAEISTDTQYF. CDR3 nucleotides: TGTGCCAGCTCACCAGGGGCAGAGATTAGCACAGATACGCAGTATTTT. The J gene is TRBJ2-3, the V gene TRBV18; D is perhaps TRBD1 (5 bases). Germline V lookup: CDR1 KGHSH, CDR2 LQKENI. Between the trimmed V and J ends, which lost 2 bases and 0 bases, there was a span of 12 bases. This CDR3 has 16 residues.